This TCR beta chain was captured by sequencing in a study of cytomegalovirus exposure and HLA in healthy donors. Remarks on this clone: The antigen remains unidentified.

60 Vbeta and 13 Jbeta primers were used in PCR. Clones were sequenced by immunoSEQ multiplex PCR, and TCRdb holds only the in-frame ones, with some missing. The profile covers roughly 70,000 clones, with roughly 70% appearing a single time and around 11% taken by the ten largest. Per germline, CDR1 SGHTA and CDR2 FQGNSA. The CDR3 is 13 amino acids. V lost 4 bases and J lost 6, with 10 bases in between. The study's findings and limits: Presence/absence analyses treated sequencing depth as roughly uniform across donors. TCR beta sequences reportedly predicted the HLA-A and HLA-B alleles of most subjects accurately. Reports described diagnosis of cytomegalovirus status by the classifier as highly specific and sensitive. A later analysis linked a missense variant in DCLRE1C to the trimming of TCR beta V and J genes.

Source material: PBMCs. The TCR originated in a man between 65 and 85 years old in good health and CMV-seronegative. The chain uses TRBV7-2 and TRBJ1-5; D is ambiguous. CDR3 loop: CASSSSVVQPQHF. As DNA, the CDR3 is TGTGCCAGCAGCTCTTCGGTAGTTCAGCCCCAGCATTTT.